Following are 19 T cell receptor beta chains from one sample sequenced in a study of T cell responses to AZD1222 COVID-19 vaccine. The repertoire was sequenced with immunoSEQ multiplex PCR; TCRdb's copy has only in-frame clones and lacks some. In the table there are approximately 140,000 clones, approximately 90% of which are singletons. This specimen was peripheral blood, taken on day 0 of AZD1222 vaccination. These receptors were collected from an adult in good health.

The chain carries TRBV12-5 and TRBJ1-4; 7 positions agree with TRBD1. The CDR3 sequence is 12 residues long. J gave up 8 bases and V 6 bases, and 3 bases lay outside the gene matches. CDR1 LGHNT and CDR2 FRNRAP come from the germline V gene. The CDR3 DNA reads as TGTGCTAGTGGGACAGGGTCGGAAAAACTGTTTTTT. It yields the protein CASGTGSEKLFF.

This chain uses TRBV2 with TRBJ2-5; 8 nucleotides align to TRBD1. This CDR3 contains 14 residues. Per germline, CDR1 SNHLY and CDR2 FYNNEI. The junction had 4 bases not matched to a gene; V was cut back by 3 bases and J by 4 bases. The CDR3 region is CASSDPGQGETQYF. The CDR3 bases are TGTGCCAGCAGTGATCCCGGACAGGGAGAGACCCAGTACTTC.

The chain has TRBV12-3 or TRBV12-4 and TRBJ1-2; tentatively, D is TRBD1 (5 bases). CDR3 length equals 12 residues. V lost 1 base and J lost 6, with 6 bases in between. The CDR3 region is CASSLVGDGYTF. CDR3 in DNA: TGTGCCAGCAGTTTAGTGGGGGATGGCTACACCTTC.

The chain recombines TRBV2 with TRBJ1-2; tentative D call: TRBD1 (6 bases). Germline CDR1 reads SNHLY; CDR2 reads FYNNEI. The CDR3 is 14 residues long. With 5 bases removed from V and 3 bases from J, the gap between germline ends came to 13 bases. Here the CDR3 reads CASSPGGGYYGYTF. CDR3 nucleotides: TGTGCCAGCAGTCCCGGGGGCGGCTACTATGGCTACACCTTC.

The J gene is TRBJ1-1, the V gene TRBV29-1; the D gene is possibly TRBD1 (5 bases). V was trimmed by 6 bases and J by 5 bases, leaving 16 bases between them. The CDR3 is 13 residues long. CDR1 is SQVTM, CDR2 ANQGSEA, per germline. CDR3 DNA sequence: TGCAGCGTAGCAGGGAAGCTAAAAACTGAAGCTTTCTTT. It translates to CSVAGKLKTEAFF.

This sequence joins TRBV12-5 and TRBJ1-1, with D perhaps matching TRBD1 (5 bases). V shed 6 bases and J shed 7 bases, with 15 bases lying between them. The CDR3 loop spans 13 amino acids. Looked up from germline, CDR1 is LGHNT and CDR2 is FRNRAP. For the CDR3, the DNA is TGTGCTAGTGGGTTCGGCCTAGGGGATGAAGCTTTCTTT. Translation gives CASGFGLGDEAFF.

The rearrangement joins TRBV13 to TRBJ2-2; D call uncertain. V lost 8 bases, J lost 0 bases, and 4 bases lay in between. The V gene's germline CDR1 is PRHDT and CDR2 FYEKMQ (reference sequence). The CDR3 consists of 12 residues. Written as DNA, the CDR3 is TGTGCCAGCCAGCCGAACACCGGGGAGCTGTTTTTT. Residues: CASQPNTGELFF.

This chain joins TRBV4-2 and TRBJ2-7; D not certain. Trimming removed 4 bases from V and 2 bases from J, with 12 bases in between. CDR1 and CDR2 from the germline V gene are LGHNA and YNFKEQ. There are 14 residues in the CDR3. CDR3 region: CASSPRTSTYEQYF. DNA of the CDR3: TGTGCCAGCAGCCCGAGGACGTCGACCTACGAGCAGTACTTC.

The CDR3 coding sequence is TGTGCCAGCAGGCACCCTAACTATGGCTACACCTTC. It translates to CASRHPNYGYTF. This chain connects TRBV6-5 to TRBJ1-2, with D unclear. The CDR3 has 12 amino acids. V dropped 6 bases and J dropped 0 bases, with 5 bases sitting between them. CDR1 and CDR2 from the germline V gene are MNHEY and SVGAGI.

The chain carries TRBV28 and TRBJ2-5, with a possible D match to TRBD1 (5 bases). The CDR3 covers 16 residues. Germline CDR1 and CDR2: MDHEN and SYDVKM. V was trimmed by 6 bases and J by 4 bases, leaving 21 bases between them. CDR3 loop: CASSDSPGAPLETQYF. CDR3 coding DNA: TGTGCCAGCAGCGATAGCCCTGGGGCGCCTCTAGAGACCCAGTACTTC.

DNA of the CDR3: TGTGCCAGCAGCTTGGAGGGAGCCATGAACACTGAAGCTTTCTTT. Protein product: CASSLEGAMNTEAFF. The chain couples TRBV7-9 to TRBJ1-1; D unresolved. Germline V CDR1 and CDR2: SEHNR, FQNEAQ (reference sequence). This CDR3 has 15 residues. V shed 3 bases and J shed 0 bases, with 11 bases lying between them.

V usage is TRBV3-1 (or the pseudogene TRBV3-2) and J usage is TRBJ2-7; 12 nucleotides agree with TRBD2. The ends lost 4 bases at V and 5 bases at J; junction bases unmatched: 9. This CDR3 is built from 16 residues. The germline V gene has CDR1 LGHDT and CDR2 YNNKEL (reference sequence). CDR3 nucleotides: TGTGCCAGCAGCCGGCCGACTAGCGGGAGTTCCCACGAGCAGTACTTC. The encoded protein is CASSRPTSGSSHEQYF.

This clone was found once. The CDR3 DNA reads TGTGCCAGCAGCTCGCCGGGACTGTCGAACACCGGGGAGCTGTTTTTT. The encoded protein is CASSSPGLSNTGELFF. The chain recombines TRBV7-9 with TRBJ2-2, with D maybe TRBD2 (6 bases). The V gene lost 4 bases and the J gene lost 0 bases, with 12 bases spanning the gap. CDR1 is SEHNR, CDR2 FQNEAQ, per germline (reference sequence). The length of the CDR3 is 16 residues.

This chain uses TRBV5-1 with TRBJ2-1; the match to TRBD2 covers 10 bases. Trimming took 7 bases from V and 0 from J; bases not matched to a gene: 7. The V gene's germline CDR1 is SGHRS and CDR2 YFSETQ. The CDR3 is made up of 16 amino acids. The CDR3 DNA reads TGCGCCAGCCAAGGGGCTAGCGGGAGCTCCTACAATGAGCAGTTCTTC. Protein: CASQGASGSSYNEQFF.

V gene TRBV4-1 combines with J gene TRBJ1-5; unclear D gene. Germline CDR1 and CDR2: MGHRA and YSYEKL. The length of the CDR3 is 15 residues. The germline V and J ends were trimmed by 1 base and 4 bases, with 11 bases remaining between them. CDR3 sequence reads: CASSQGTSENQPQHF. The CDR3 nucleotides read TGCGCCAGCAGCCAAGGGACCTCAGAGAATCAGCCCCAGCATTTT.

The rearrangement joins TRBV10-3 to TRBJ2-1; possibly TRBD1 for D (6 bases). Trimming pared 0 bases from V and 7 bases from J, leaving 7 bases between. Per the germline V gene, CDR1 is ENHRY and CDR2 is SYGVKD. There are 13 residues in the CDR3. CDR3 in DNA: TGTGCCATCAGTGAGTCGGGGGCTAATGAGCAGTTCTTC. This translates into CAISESGANEQFF.

The V call is TRBV6-4, the J call TRBJ2-2; D gene unclear. The CDR3 extends over 16 amino acids. Germline-derived CDR1 and CDR2 are MRHNA and SNTAGT. The V and J ends lost 4 bases and 6 bases respectively, with 18 bases between them. CDR3: CASSAGRASVAGELFF. CDR3 DNA sequence: TGTGCCAGCAGTGCCGGCCGGGCCTCGGTCGCCGGGGAGCTGTTTTTT.

The genes are TRBV4-3 and TRBJ2-3; D may be TRBD1 or TRBD2 (6 bases each). V was cut by 3 bases and J by 0 bases, with 16 bases left in between. Germline lookup yields CDR1 LGHNA and CDR2 YSLEER. The CDR3 consists of 17 residues. CDR3 coding DNA: TGCGCCAGCAGCCACTCAAGGGGGGATACTAGCACAGATACGCAGTATTTT. It specifies CASSHSRGDTSTDTQYF.

This rearrangement joins TRBV7-8 to TRBJ1-2; D uncertain. In germline, CDR1 is SGHVS, CDR2 FQNEAQ. The CDR3 loop spans 14 amino acids. V shed 5 bases and J shed 2 bases, with 12 bases lying between them. The CDR3 protein is CASSEGLLNYGYTF. In DNA, the CDR3 is TGTGCCAGCAGCGAGGGCCTCCTCAACTATGGCTACACCTTC.